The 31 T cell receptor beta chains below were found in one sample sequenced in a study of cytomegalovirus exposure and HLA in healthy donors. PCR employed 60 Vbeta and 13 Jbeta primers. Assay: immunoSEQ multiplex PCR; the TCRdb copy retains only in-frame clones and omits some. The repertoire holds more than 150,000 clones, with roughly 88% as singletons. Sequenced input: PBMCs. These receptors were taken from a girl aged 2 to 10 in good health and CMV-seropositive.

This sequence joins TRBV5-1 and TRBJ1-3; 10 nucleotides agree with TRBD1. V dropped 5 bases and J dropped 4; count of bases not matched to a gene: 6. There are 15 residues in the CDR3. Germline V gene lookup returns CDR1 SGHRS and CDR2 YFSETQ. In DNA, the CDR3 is TGCGCCAGCAGATCGACAGGGGGCTTAGGAAACACCATATATTTT. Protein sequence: CASRSTGGLGNTIYF.

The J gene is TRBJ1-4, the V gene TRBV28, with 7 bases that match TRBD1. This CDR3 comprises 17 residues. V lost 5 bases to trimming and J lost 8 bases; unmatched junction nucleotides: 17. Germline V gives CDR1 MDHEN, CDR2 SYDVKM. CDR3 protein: CASSQIVTGVGGEKLFF. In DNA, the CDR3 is TGTGCCAGCAGTCAGATAGTAACAGGGGTAGGCGGGGAAAAACTGTTTTTT.

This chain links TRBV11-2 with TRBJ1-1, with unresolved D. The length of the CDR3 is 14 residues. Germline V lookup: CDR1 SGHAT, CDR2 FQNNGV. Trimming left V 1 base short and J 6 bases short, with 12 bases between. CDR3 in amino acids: CASSLVRDPSEAFF. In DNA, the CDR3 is TGTGCCAGCAGCTTAGTTCGCGATCCCTCTGAAGCTTTCTTT.

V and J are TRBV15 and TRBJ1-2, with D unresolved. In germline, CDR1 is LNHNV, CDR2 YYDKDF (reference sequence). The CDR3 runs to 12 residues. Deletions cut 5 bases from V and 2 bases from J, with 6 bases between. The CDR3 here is CATSGRNYGYTF. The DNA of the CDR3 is TGTGCCACCAGCGGGAGGAACTATGGCTACACCTTC.

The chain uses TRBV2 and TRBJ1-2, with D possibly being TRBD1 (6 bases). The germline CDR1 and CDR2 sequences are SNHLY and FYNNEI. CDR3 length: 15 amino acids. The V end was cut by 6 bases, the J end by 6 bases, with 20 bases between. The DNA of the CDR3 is TGTGCCAGCAGATCTTGGGACAAGGGGCAAGATGGCTACACCTTC. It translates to CASRSWDKGQDGYTF.

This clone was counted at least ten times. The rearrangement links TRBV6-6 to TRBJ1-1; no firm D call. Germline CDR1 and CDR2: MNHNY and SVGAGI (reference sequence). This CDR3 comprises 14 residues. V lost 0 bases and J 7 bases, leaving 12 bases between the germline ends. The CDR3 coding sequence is TGTGCCAGCAGTTACTCAGCGGGTTTAGATGAAGCTTTCTTT. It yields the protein CASSYSAGLDEAFF.

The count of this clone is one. The DNA of the CDR3 is TGTGCCAGCAGTGAACCAGCACAGGGGTCAGATACGCAGTATTTT. Its translation is CASSEPAQGSDTQYF. The V gene is TRBV6-4, the J gene TRBJ2-3; 7 bases align to TRBD1. Looked up from germline, CDR1 is MRHNA and CDR2 is SNTAGT. J lost 4 bases, V lost 3 bases, and 7 bases had no gene match. This CDR3 spans 15 amino acids.

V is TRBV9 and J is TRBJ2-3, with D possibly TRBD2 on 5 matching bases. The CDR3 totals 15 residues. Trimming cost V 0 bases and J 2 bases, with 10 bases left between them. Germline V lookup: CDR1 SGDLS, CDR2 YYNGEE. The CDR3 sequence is CASSVGERNTDTQYF. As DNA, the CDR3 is TGTGCCAGCAGCGTAGGGGAGCGGAACACAGATACGCAGTATTTT.

In nucleotides, the CDR3 is TGTGCCATCAGTGCATCGGGTTACGAGCAGTACTTC. Translated, it gives CAISASGYEQYF. V usage is TRBV10-3 and J usage is TRBJ2-7; D unclear. Germline-derived CDR1 and CDR2 are ENHRY and SYGVKD. Between the trimmed V and J ends, which lost 4 bases and 4 bases, there was a span of 8 bases. The CDR3 contains 12 residues.

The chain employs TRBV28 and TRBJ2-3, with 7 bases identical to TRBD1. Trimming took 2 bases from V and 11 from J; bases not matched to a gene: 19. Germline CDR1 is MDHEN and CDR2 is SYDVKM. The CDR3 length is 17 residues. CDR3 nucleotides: TGTGCCAGCAGTTTACCCGTCGACAGGGAATCCTTAGGGAAGCAGTATTTT. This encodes CASSLPVDRESLGKQYF.

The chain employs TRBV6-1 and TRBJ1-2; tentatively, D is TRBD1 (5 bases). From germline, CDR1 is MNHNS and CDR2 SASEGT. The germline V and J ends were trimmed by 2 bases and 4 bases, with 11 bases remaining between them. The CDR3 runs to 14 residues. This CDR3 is CASSEQGEVYGYTF. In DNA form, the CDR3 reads TGTGCCAGCAGTGAACAGGGCGAGGTCTATGGCTACACCTTC.

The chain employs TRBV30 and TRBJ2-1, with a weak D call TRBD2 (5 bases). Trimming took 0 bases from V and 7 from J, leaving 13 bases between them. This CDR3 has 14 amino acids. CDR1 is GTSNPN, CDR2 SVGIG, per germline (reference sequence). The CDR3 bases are TGTGCCTGGAGTGTACTAGGGAGTAGGAATGAGCAGTTCTTC. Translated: CAWSVLGSRNEQFF.

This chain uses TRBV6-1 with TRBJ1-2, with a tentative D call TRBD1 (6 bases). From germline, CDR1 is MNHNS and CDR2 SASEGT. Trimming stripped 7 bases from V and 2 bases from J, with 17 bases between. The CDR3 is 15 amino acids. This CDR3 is CASTHLRTENYGYTF. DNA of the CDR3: TGTGCCAGCACCCATTTAAGGACAGAGAACTATGGCTACACCTTC.

CDR3: CASSLERLVGTGVDHEQYF. The CDR3 DNA reads as TGCGCCAGCAGCTTGGAACGTTTGGTGGGGACAGGGGTGGACCACGAGCAGTACTTC. V usage is TRBV5-1 and J usage is TRBJ2-5, with TRBD1 identical over 10 bases. Matching the DNA end better, TRBJ2-7 makes the J call doubtful. Germline V lookup: CDR1 SGHRS, CDR2 YFSETQ. There are 19 residues in the CDR3.

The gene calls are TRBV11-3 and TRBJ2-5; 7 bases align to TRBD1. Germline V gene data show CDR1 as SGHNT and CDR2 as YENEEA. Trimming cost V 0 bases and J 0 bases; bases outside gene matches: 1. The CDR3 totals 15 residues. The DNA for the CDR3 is TGTGCCAGCAGCTTAGAGGGACAGCACCAAGAGACCCAGTACTTC. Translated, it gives CASSLEGQHQETQYF.

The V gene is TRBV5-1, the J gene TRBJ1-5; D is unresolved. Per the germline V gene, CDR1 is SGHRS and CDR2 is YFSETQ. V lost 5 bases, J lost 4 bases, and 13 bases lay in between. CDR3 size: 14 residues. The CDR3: CASSAGISNQPQHF. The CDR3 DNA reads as TGCGCCAGCAGTGCCGGGATTTCTAATCAGCCCCAGCATTTT.

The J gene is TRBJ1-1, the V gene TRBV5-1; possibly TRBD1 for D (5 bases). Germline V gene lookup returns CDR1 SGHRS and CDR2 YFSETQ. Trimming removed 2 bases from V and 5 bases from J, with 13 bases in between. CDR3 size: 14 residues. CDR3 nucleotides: TGCGCCAGCAGCTTCTCGGCAGGGCAGACTGAAGCTTTCTTT. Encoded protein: CASSFSAGQTEAFF.

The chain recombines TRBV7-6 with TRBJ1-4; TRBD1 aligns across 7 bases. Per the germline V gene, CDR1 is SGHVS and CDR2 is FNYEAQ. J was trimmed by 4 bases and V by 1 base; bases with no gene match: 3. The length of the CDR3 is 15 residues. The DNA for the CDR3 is TGTGCCAGCAGCTTAGGACAGGGCATTAATGAAAAACTGTTTTTT. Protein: CASSLGQGINEKLFF.

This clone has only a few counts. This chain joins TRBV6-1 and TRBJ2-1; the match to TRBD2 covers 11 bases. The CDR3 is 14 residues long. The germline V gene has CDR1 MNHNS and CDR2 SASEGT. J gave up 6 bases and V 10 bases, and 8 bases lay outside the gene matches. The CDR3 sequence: CATRTSGRGNEQFF. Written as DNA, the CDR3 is TGTGCCACGCGAACTAGCGGGAGAGGCAATGAGCAGTTCTTC.

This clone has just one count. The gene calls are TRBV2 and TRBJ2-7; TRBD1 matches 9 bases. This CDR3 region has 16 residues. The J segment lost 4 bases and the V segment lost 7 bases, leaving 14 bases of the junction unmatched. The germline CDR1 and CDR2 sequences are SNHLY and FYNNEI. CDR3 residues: CASTGDRVPGAYEQYF. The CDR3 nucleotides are TGTGCCAGCACGGGGGACAGGGTCCCCGGGGCGTACGAGCAGTACTTC.

The chain's CDR3 is CASSQEDRMSSGNTIYF. The CDR3 DNA follows: TGCGCCAGCAGCCAAGAAGACAGGATGTCCTCTGGAAACACCATATATTTT. The chain uses TRBV4-1 and TRBJ1-3, with TRBD1 as a possible D gene (6 bases). CDR3 length equals 17 residues. Trimming stripped 0 bases from V and 0 bases from J, with 12 bases between. Per germline, CDR1 MGHRA and CDR2 YSYEKL.

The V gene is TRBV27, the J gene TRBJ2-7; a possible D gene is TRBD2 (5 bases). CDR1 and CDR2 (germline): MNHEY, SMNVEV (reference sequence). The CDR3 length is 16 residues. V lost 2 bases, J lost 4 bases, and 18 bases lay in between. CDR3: CASSLITGSRVYEQYF. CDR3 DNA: TGTGCCAGCAGTTTAATTACGGGGTCCCGGGTATACGAGCAGTACTTC.

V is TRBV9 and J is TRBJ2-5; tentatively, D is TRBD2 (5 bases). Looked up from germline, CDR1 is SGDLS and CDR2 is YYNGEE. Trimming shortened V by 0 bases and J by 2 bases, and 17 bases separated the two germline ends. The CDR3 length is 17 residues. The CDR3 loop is CASSVGARSALQETQYF. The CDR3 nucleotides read TGTGCCAGCAGCGTAGGGGCTCGTAGCGCATTACAAGAGACCCAGTACTTC.

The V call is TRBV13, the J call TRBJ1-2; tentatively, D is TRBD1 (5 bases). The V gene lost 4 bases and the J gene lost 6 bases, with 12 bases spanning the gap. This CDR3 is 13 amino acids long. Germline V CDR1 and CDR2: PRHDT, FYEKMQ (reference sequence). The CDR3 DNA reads TGTGCCAGCAGCTCGACCACCAGGGATGGCTACACCTTC. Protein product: CASSSTTRDGYTF.

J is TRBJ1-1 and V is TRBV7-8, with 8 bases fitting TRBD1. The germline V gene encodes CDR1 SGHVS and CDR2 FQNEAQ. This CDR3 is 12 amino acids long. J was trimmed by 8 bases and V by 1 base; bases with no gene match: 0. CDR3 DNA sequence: TGTGCCAGCAGCTTAGGACAGGGGGAAGCTTTCTTT. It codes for CASSLGQGEAFF. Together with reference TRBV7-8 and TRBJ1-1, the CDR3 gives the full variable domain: GAGVSQSPRYKVAKRGQDVALRCDPISGHVSLFWYQQALGQGPEFLTYFQNEAQLDKSGLPSDRFFAERPEGSVSTLKIQRTQQEDSAVYLCASSLGQGEAFFGQGTRLTVV.

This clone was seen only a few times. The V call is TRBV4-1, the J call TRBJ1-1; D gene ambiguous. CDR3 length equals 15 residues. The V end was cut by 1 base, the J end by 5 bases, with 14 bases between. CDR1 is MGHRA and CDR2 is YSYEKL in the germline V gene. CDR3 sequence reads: CASSQGIESGTEAFF. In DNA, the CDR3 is TGCGCCAGCAGCCAAGGGATTGAGTCGGGGACTGAAGCTTTCTTT.

CDR3 nucleotide sequence: TGTGCCAGCAGCCCTAGTTCCCCTTCGGGTGGCTACACCTTC. It yields the protein CASSPSSPSGGYTF. The genes are TRBV6-1 and TRBJ1-2; D unresolved. Trimming took 6 bases from V and 7 from J, leaving 18 bases between them. The CDR3 has 14 residues. The V gene's germline CDR1 is MNHNS and CDR2 SASEGT.

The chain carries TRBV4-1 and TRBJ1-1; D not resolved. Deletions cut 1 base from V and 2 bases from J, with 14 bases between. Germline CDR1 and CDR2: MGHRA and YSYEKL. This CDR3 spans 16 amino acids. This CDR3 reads CASSQAAVRLNTEAFF. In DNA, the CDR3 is TGCGCCAGCAGCCAAGCAGCAGTCAGGTTAAACACTGAAGCTTTCTTT.

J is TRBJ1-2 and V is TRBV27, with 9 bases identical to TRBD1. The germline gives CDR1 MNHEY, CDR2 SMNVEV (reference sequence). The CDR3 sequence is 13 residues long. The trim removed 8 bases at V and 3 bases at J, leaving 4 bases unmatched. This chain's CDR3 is CASPQGADYGYTF. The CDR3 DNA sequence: TGTGCCAGCCCACAGGGGGCAGACTATGGCTACACCTTC.

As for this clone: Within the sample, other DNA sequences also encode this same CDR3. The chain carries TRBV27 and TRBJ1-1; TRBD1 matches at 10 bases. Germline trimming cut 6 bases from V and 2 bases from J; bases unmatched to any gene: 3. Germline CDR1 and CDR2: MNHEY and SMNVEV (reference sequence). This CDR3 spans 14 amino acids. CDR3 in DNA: TGTGCCAGCAGCTTGACAGGGGGCAACACTGAAGCTTTCTTT. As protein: CASSLTGGNTEAFF.

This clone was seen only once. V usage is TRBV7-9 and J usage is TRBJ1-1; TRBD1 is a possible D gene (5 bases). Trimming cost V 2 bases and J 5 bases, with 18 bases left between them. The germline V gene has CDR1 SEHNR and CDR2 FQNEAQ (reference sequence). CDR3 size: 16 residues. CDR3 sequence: CASSLSYRSNETEAFF. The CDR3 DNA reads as TGTGCCAGCAGCTTATCCTACAGGTCCAATGAGACTGAAGCTTTCTTT.